The 10 T cell receptor beta chains listed next were all sequenced from one sample in a study of blood T cell repertoires in COVID-19. The repertoire was sequenced with immunoSEQ multiplex PCR; TCRdb's copy has only in-frame clones and lacks some. Among about 180,000 clones listed, 89% were seen once. What was sequenced was PBMCs or T cells enriched from blood (not recorded which). These receptors were obtained from a woman in her forties with acute COVID-19.

This CDR3 is CASSARARGDTGELFF. CDR3 bases: TGTGCCAGCAGCGCCCGGGCCAGGGGTGACACCGGGGAGCTGTTTTTT. The V gene is TRBV7-9, the J gene TRBJ2-2; D might be TRBD1 (6 bases). The germline V and J ends were trimmed by 5 bases and 3 bases, with 16 bases remaining between them. The CDR3 has 16 residues. The germline V gene has CDR1 SEHNR and CDR2 FQNEAQ (reference sequence).

The chain is built from TRBV3-1 (or the pseudogene TRBV3-2) and TRBJ2-5, with D possibly being TRBD1 (5 bases). Germline CDR1 reads LGHDT; CDR2 reads YNNKEL (reference sequence). Trimming pared 4 bases from V and 1 base from J, leaving 16 bases between. The CDR3 has 16 amino acids. The CDR3 is CASSLRGRQGQETQYF. In DNA form, the CDR3 reads TGTGCCAGCAGCCTAAGAGGTAGGCAGGGCCAAGAGACCCAGTACTTC.

The chain combines TRBV10-3 with TRBJ1-1, with 7 bases lining up with TRBD1. Germline loops: CDR1 ENHRY, CDR2 SYGVKD. The CDR3 covers 13 residues. The trim removed 10 bases at V and 4 bases at J, leaving 9 bases unmatched. The CDR3 DNA reads as TGTGCCACCAAGGGACAGTCGGGCACTGAAGCTTTCTTT. It yields the protein CATKGQSGTEAFF.

The chain employs TRBV7-2 and TRBJ2-7; D gene uncertain. The CDR3 has 14 residues. The germline V gene has CDR1 SGHTA and CDR2 FQGNSA. V was shortened by 4 bases and J by 3 bases, with 13 bases between the two germline ends. CDR3 DNA sequence: TGTGCCAGCAGCTGGGCCAATAGTAACTACGAGCAGTACTTC. Amino acid sequence: CASSWANSNYEQYF.

The CDR3 loop reads CASSQGQGSYEQYF. The CDR3 DNA sequence: TGTGCCAGCAGCCAAGGGCAGGGCTCCTACGAGCAGTACTTC. The chain links TRBV3-1 (or the pseudogene TRBV3-2) to TRBJ2-7; D may be TRBD1 (5 bases). V lost 1 base, J lost 0 bases, and 7 bases lay in between. The CDR3 length is 14 residues. Per the germline V gene, CDR1 is LGHDT and CDR2 is YNNKEL (reference sequence).

The rearrangement links TRBV5-4 to TRBJ2-1; the match to TRBD1 covers 7 bases. The length of the CDR3 is 16 residues. The J segment lost 3 bases and the V segment lost 5 bases, leaving 11 bases of the junction unmatched. Germline CDR1 and CDR2: SGHNT and YYREEE (reference sequence). CDR3 residues: CASSHEAGGIYNEQFF. DNA for the CDR3: TGTGCCAGCAGTCACGAAGCAGGGGGAATCTACAATGAGCAGTTCTTC.

This clone was recorded only once. The V and J genes are TRBV7-2 and TRBJ1-1, with 7 bases fitting TRBD1. The CDR3 sequence is 14 residues long. The J segment lost 4 bases and the V segment lost 3 bases, leaving 5 bases of the junction unmatched. Germline CDR1 reads SGHTA; CDR2 reads FQGNSA. The CDR3 DNA reads as TGTGCCAGCAGCTTCCTGACAGGGAGCACTGAAGCTTTCTTT. Amino acid sequence: CASSFLTGSTEAFF. Using reference TRBV7-2 and TRBJ1-1 for the parts outside the CDR3, the full variable domain is GAGVSQSPSNKVTEKGKDVELRCDPISGHTALYWYRQSLGQGLEFLIYFQGNSAPDKSGLPSDRFSAERTGGSVSTLTIQRTQQEDSAVYLCASSFLTGSTEAFFGQGTRLTVV.

The chain uses TRBV5-1 and TRBJ2-2; TRBD1 agrees at 8 bases. V dropped 1 base and J dropped 6; count of bases not matched to a gene: 5. The CDR3 extends over 15 amino acids. Per the germline V gene, CDR1 is SGHRS and CDR2 is YFSETQ. The CDR3 spells CASSLQTGVAGELFF. The CDR3 DNA is TGCGCCAGCAGCTTGCAGACAGGGGTGGCCGGGGAGCTGTTTTTT.

This clone has just one count. This chain uses TRBV19 with TRBJ1-1; possibly TRBD1 for D (6 bases). This CDR3 contains 14 residues. V was pared by 7 bases and J by 5 bases, with 17 bases between. From germline, CDR1 is LNHDA and CDR2 SQIVND (reference sequence). This CDR3 reads CASMRGRGNTEAFF. The CDR3 coding sequence is TGTGCCAGTATGAGGGGGAGAGGAAATACTGAAGCTTTCTTT. Supplemented by reference TRBV19 and TRBJ1-1, the full variable domain reads DGGITQSPKYLFRKEGQNVTLSCEQNLNHDAMYWYRQDPGQGLRLIYYSQIVNDFQKGDIAEGYSVSREKKESFPLTVTSAQKNPTAFYLCASMRGRGNTEAFFGQGTRLTVV.

The chain uses TRBV11-3 and TRBJ2-3, with 9 bases fitting TRBD2. Germline V lookup: CDR1 SGHNT, CDR2 YENEEA. The length of the CDR3 is 14 residues. Trimming removed 5 bases from V and 5 bases from J; junction bases left unmatched: 5. In DNA form, the CDR3 reads TGTGCCAGCAGCCCCCGGACTAGCGAAGATACGCAGTATTTT. This gives the protein CASSPRTSEDTQYF.